This TCR beta chain was retrieved from a study of cytomegalovirus exposure and HLA in healthy donors. The CDR3 length is 13 residues. CDR1 is MNHEY, CDR2 SVGAGI, per germline. V lost 4 bases to trimming and J lost 8 bases, with 12 bases between them. The PCR made use of 60 Vbeta and 13 Jbeta primers. This table comes from immunoSEQ multiplex PCR, and its TCRdb copy is limited to in-frame clones, with some not included. The sample lists approximately 150,000 clones, roughly 79% occurring once. Sequencing input: PBMCs. The sequence was collected from a woman in her thirties or forties in good health and CMV-seronegative. This chain joins TRBV6-5 and TRBJ2-1; weak D call: TRBD2 (6 bases). The CDR3: CASSSGTLYEQFF. The DNA of the CDR3 is TGTGCCAGCAGTTCCGGGACTTTATATGAGCAGTTCTTC.